Included here is one T cell receptor (beta chain) sequence, with context. Its antigen is not known. This specimen belongs to a study of cytomegalovirus exposure and HLA in healthy donors. General study results and limits: Accurate HLA-A and HLA-B prediction from TCR beta sequences was reported for most subjects.

This CDR3 is built from 14 residues. Trimming shortened V by 4 bases and J by 0 bases, and 10 bases separated the two germline ends. From germline, CDR1 is MDHEN and CDR2 SYDVKM. PCR employed 60 Vbeta and 13 Jbeta primers. In the authors' workflow: Later work found 65 million to 85 million unique TCR beta chains, with roughly 11 million shared. TCRdb keeps only in-frame clones here, not all; method: immunoSEQ multiplex PCR. That table gives V, J and clone size, and the DNA gave D and trimming. The sample includes approximately 190,000 clones, 75% to 90% of them seen just once. Everyone who donated was a healthy bone marrow donor. There were likely unrecorded immune exposures, though donors were nominally healthy when sampled.

The sequenced sample consisted of PBMCs. The TCR sequence derives from a middle-aged man in good health and CMV-seropositive. The chain employs TRBV28 and TRBJ2-7; the D gene is possibly TRBD2 (5 bases). CDR3 nucleotide sequence: TGTGCCAGCAGTTCTAGAGGAGGCTCCTACGAGCAGTACTTC. It specifies CASSSRGGSYEQYF.